What follows are 30 T cell receptor beta chains derived from one specimen sequenced in a study of cytomegalovirus exposure and HLA in healthy donors (dated by TCRdb to the late 2010s). Library construction relied on the immunoSEQ multiplex PCR assay. For the multiplex PCR, a mixture combining 60 forward primers for TCR Vbeta segments and 13 reverse primers for TCR Jbeta segments was used. In its TCRdb copy, this immuneACCESS table keeps in-frame sequences only and misses some clones. Where compared with another copy, unresolved V genes explain less than half of these, and the others have no known cause. The sample has about 160,000 clones on record, around 78% of them singletons. Around 1.5% of the sample goes to the ten largest clones. The sequenced material came from PBMCs. These receptor sequences come from a man aged 40-50 years in good health and CMV-seronegative.

The chain joins TRBV7-9 to TRBJ1-1; D possibly corresponds to TRBD1 (5 bases). This CDR3 is built from 12 residues. Trimming stripped 5 bases from V and 10 bases from J, with 14 bases between. CDR1 is SEHNR, CDR2 FQNEAQ, per germline (reference sequence). As DNA, the CDR3 is TGTGCCAGCAGCCGATCTTCGGGGGGAGCTTTCTTT. Its protein product is CASSRSSGGAFF.

The gene calls are TRBV30 and TRBJ2-7; 9 bases map to TRBD2. Looked up from germline, CDR1 is GTSNPN and CDR2 is SVGIG (reference sequence). V shed 1 base, J shed 2 bases, and the junction held 6 bases outside the gene matches. CDR3 size: 15 residues. The CDR3 is CAWSAGLAGTYEQYV. CDR3 sequence (DNA): TGTGCCTGGAGTGCGGGCCTAGCGGGAACCTACGAGCAGTACGTC.

The gene calls are TRBV5-1 and TRBJ1-1; tentatively, D is TRBD1 (6 bases). Trimming shortened V by 5 bases and J by 1 base, and 15 bases separated the two germline ends. The CDR3 covers 15 residues. Per germline, CDR1 SGHRS and CDR2 YFSETQ. CDR3 loop: CASSSGWGRNTEAFF. The CDR3 DNA is TGCGCCAGCAGTTCGGGATGGGGGCGGAACACTGAAGCTTTCTTT.

This chain uses TRBV4-2 with TRBJ1-3, with D possibly matching TRBD1 (6 bases). V dropped 0 bases and J dropped 6 bases, with 18 bases sitting between them. There are 17 residues in the CDR3. Per the germline V gene, CDR1 is LGHNA and CDR2 is YNFKEQ. CDR3 DNA sequence: TGTGCCAGCAGCCAAGAATCGCGGGGGGCGCTTCCAAACACCATATATTTT. Translating it yields CASSQESRGALPNTIYF.

The rearrangement joins TRBV5-1 to TRBJ2-3; D gene unclear. The CDR3 extends over 11 amino acids. From germline, CDR1 is SGHRS and CDR2 YFSETQ. Trimming left V 4 bases short and J 5 bases short, with 5 bases between. This CDR3 is CASSPGDTQYF. Here the CDR3 DNA reads TGCGCCAGCAGCCCAGGAGATACGCAGTATTTT.

The chain joins TRBV5-1 to TRBJ1-6, with D possibly TRBD1 on 6 matching bases. V lost 3 bases to trimming and J lost 0 bases, with 13 bases between them. The CDR3 covers 17 residues. The V gene's germline CDR1 is SGHRS and CDR2 YFSETQ. The CDR3 DNA is TGCGCCAGCAGCTCGAGACAGGAGAGCTCCTATAATTCACCCCTCCACTTT. Translating gives CASSSRQESSYNSPLHF.

This rearrangement joins TRBV6-5 to TRBJ1-1, with D hard to call. The CDR3 extends over 15 amino acids. V lost 2 bases, J lost 2 bases, and 12 bases lay in between. Germline assignment: CDR1 MNHEY and CDR2 SVGAGI. CDR3 bases: TGTGCCAGCAGTTACGCGCGAGGCCGTAACACTGAAGCTTTCTTT. Residues: CASSYARGRNTEAFF.

V and J are TRBV21-1 and TRBJ1-4; the DNA was not compared with TRBD1, the D call given in the table. TRBV21-1 is described as a pseudogene. CDR3 length: 17 amino acids. The CDR3, as DNA: TGTGCCAGCAGCAAAAAACCTTCCGGGACAGGGGGTGAAAAACTGTTTTTT. It specifies CASSKKPSGTGGEKLFF.

This chain joins TRBV7-6 and TRBJ2-7; TRBD1 agrees at 10 bases. There are 17 residues in the CDR3. CDR1 is SGHVS, CDR2 FNYEAQ, per germline. J was trimmed by 2 bases and V by 0 bases; bases with no gene match: 7. The CDR3 nucleotides read TGTGCCAGCAGCTTAGCTCGGGGACAGGGGCACGCCTACGAGCAGTACTTC. This encodes CASSLARGQGHAYEQYF.

The table lists this clone with a count of one. The rearrangement uses TRBV25-1 and TRBJ2-3; possible D gene TRBD2, 6 bases. V lost 7 bases and J 4 bases, leaving 15 bases between the germline ends. The germline V gene encodes CDR1 MGHDK and CDR2 SYGVNS. The CDR3 has 14 residues. This CDR3 reads CASTPPGEADTQYF. The CDR3 DNA follows: TGTGCCAGCACCCCCCCCGGGGAGGCAGATACGCAGTATTTT. Filled out from reference TRBV25-1 and TRBJ2-3, the complete variable domain reads EADIYQTPRYLVIGTGKKITLECSQTMGHDKMYWYQQDPGMELHLIHYSYGVNSTEKGDLSSESTVSRIRTEHFPLTLESARPSHTSQYLCASTPPGEADTQYFGPGTRLTVL.

This sequence joins TRBV27 and TRBJ2-5, with 11 nucleotides matching TRBD2. With V trimmed by 5 bases and J by 4 bases, 6 bases remained unmatched. The CDR3 contains 15 residues. Germline V gene lookup returns CDR1 MNHEY and CDR2 SMNVEV (reference sequence). As DNA, the CDR3 is TGTGCCAGCAGTGTAGCGGGAGGGGGTGGAGAGACCCAGTACTTC. It translates to CASSVAGGGGETQYF.

To note about this clone: One junction end disagrees with the germline gene, perhaps due to a read error. This sequence joins TRBV6-1 and TRBJ2-1; TRBD2 agrees at 7 bases. The CDR3 consists of 15 residues. Germline values: CDR1 MNHNS, CDR2 SASEGT. CDR3 sequence reads: CASSKAGAGENEQFF. CDR3 coding DNA: TGTGCCAGCAGTAAAGCCGGGGCGGGAGAGAATGAGCAGTTCTTC.

The rearrangement joins TRBV9 to TRBJ2-3; 9 nucleotides line up with TRBD2. Trimming at V came to 2 bases and at J to 0 bases, leaving 4 bases not matched to a gene. This CDR3 spans 16 amino acids. Germline loops: CDR1 SGDLS, CDR2 YYNGEE. CDR3 DNA: TGTGCCAGCAGCGTCTTTAGCGGGAGTAGCACAGATACGCAGTATTTT. It yields the protein CASSVFSGSSTDTQYF.

This chain links TRBV7-9 with TRBJ1-5; TRBD1 matches at 10 bases. Unmatched junction bases numbered 7, after V lost 1 base and J lost 7 bases. This CDR3 contains 16 residues. Germline V gene lookup returns CDR1 SEHNR and CDR2 FQNEAQ (reference sequence). CDR3 in amino acids: CASSLDSTGGSQPQHF. The CDR3 DNA reads TGTGCCAGCAGCTTAGATTCGACAGGGGGCAGCCAGCCCCAGCATTTT.

The rearrangement uses TRBV28 and TRBJ2-7; 7 bases line up with TRBD2. J gave up 4 bases and V 5 bases, and 8 bases lay outside the gene matches. Germline loops: CDR1 MDHEN, CDR2 SYDVKM. This CDR3 has 14 residues. Here the CDR3 DNA reads TGTGCCAGCAGTGGGGGAGGGAGGAGTTACGAGCAGTACTTC. This codes for CASSGGGRSYEQYF.

The rearrangement uses TRBV25-1 and TRBJ1-1; no clear D. Germline V gives CDR1 MGHDK, CDR2 SYGVNS. V lost 7 bases to trimming and J lost 1 base, with 4 bases between them. CDR3 length equals 11 residues. The chain's CDR3 is CASTQNTEAFF. The CDR3 DNA sequence: TGTGCCAGCACCCAGAACACTGAAGCTTTCTTT.

The V call is TRBV5-6, the J call TRBJ1-1; a possible D gene is TRBD1 (5 bases). CDR3 length: 15 residues. From germline, CDR1 is SGHDT and CDR2 YYEEEE. V lost 8 bases to trimming and J lost 1 base, with 18 bases between them. CDR3 sequence: CASSQLTASNTEAFF. The CDR3 DNA reads as TGTGCCAGTTCCCAATTGACAGCCTCGAACACTGAAGCTTTCTTT. The full variable domain, its missing parts supplied by reference TRBV5-6 and TRBJ1-1, is DAGVTQSPTHLIKTRGQQVTLRCSPKSGHDTVSWYQQALGQGPQFIFQYYEEEERQRGNFPDRFSGHQFPNYSSELNVNALLLGDSALYLCASSQLTASNTEAFFGQGTRLTVV.

V and J are TRBV5-4 and TRBJ1-1; the D gene is possibly TRBD1 (5 bases). V lost 3 bases to trimming and J lost 4 bases, with 19 bases between them. The CDR3 consists of 16 residues. Germline V gene sequence: CDR1 SGHNT, CDR2 YYREEE (reference sequence). CDR3 DNA sequence: TGTGCCAGCAGCTGGGATACAAATGTCAGGGTCACTGAAGCTTTCTTT. Its translation: CASSWDTNVRVTEAFF.

The V and J genes are TRBV10-1 and TRBJ2-7, with D possibly matching TRBD2 (6 bases). Germline-derived CDR1 and CDR2 are WNHNN and SYGVQD (reference sequence). The length of the CDR3 is 13 residues. The germline V and J ends were trimmed by 6 bases and 3 bases, with 12 bases remaining between them. CDR3 in DNA: TGCGCCAGCAGCCGGGACTGGAGCTACGAGCAGTACTTC. Encoded protein: CASSRDWSYEQYF.

This clone was observed a few times. This sequence joins TRBV28 and TRBJ1-2; 8 bases line up with TRBD1. The CDR3 runs 14 residues. With V trimmed by 4 bases and J by 4 bases, 5 bases remained unmatched. The germline V gene encodes CDR1 MDHEN and CDR2 SYDVKM. The CDR3 sequence: CASSWTGLSYGYTF. The DNA of the CDR3 is TGTGCCAGCAGTTGGACAGGGCTCTCCTATGGCTACACCTTC.

V and J are TRBV9 and TRBJ1-4; 9 nucleotides line up with TRBD1. The V gene end was trimmed by 3 bases and the J gene end by 8 bases; junction bases not matched to a gene: 11. Germline CDR1 is SGDLS and CDR2 is YYNGEE. The CDR3 spans 16 residues. CDR3 bases: TGTGCCAGCAGCGCCTCCCCCGGGACAGGGTACGAAAAACTGTTTTTT. Its protein product is CASSASPGTGYEKLFF.

This clone was detected only once. The chain couples TRBV7-3 to TRBJ1-1, with unresolved D. V lost 5 bases and J lost 4, with 11 bases in between. Germline V gives CDR1 SGHTA, CDR2 FQGTGA. CDR3 length: 13 amino acids. CDR3: CASSTLKSTEAFF. Here the CDR3 DNA reads TGTGCCAGCAGCACCCTTAAGAGCACTGAAGCTTTCTTT.

The chain uses TRBV5-1 and TRBJ2-3; D gene unclear. V shed 0 bases and J shed 0 bases, with 5 bases lying between them. Germline CDR1 reads SGHRS; CDR2 reads YFSETQ. The CDR3 is 14 residues long. The CDR3 DNA follows: TGCGCCAGCAGCTTGGGCAGTAGCACAGATACGCAGTATTTT. Amino acids: CASSLGSSTDTQYF.

V gene TRBV30 combines with J gene TRBJ2-2; tentative D call: TRBD2 (6 bases). The germline V gene encodes CDR1 GTSNPN and CDR2 SVGIG (reference sequence). The CDR3 spans 14 residues. The V and J ends lost 5 bases and 5 bases respectively, with 15 bases between them. CDR3 in DNA: TGTGCCTGGGGGAGGACCGCAGGGACCGGGGAGCTGTTTTTT. Its translation is CAWGRTAGTGELFF.

The CDR3 DNA sequence: TGTGCCAGCAGTGAACCGGGACACCCATACGAGCAGTACGTC. Its translation: CASSEPGHPYEQYV. The genes are TRBV2 and TRBJ2-7, with D perhaps TRBD1 (6 bases). The CDR3 has 14 residues. In germline, CDR1 is SNHLY, CDR2 FYNNEI. V gave up 2 bases and J gave up 4 bases, with 12 bases separating them.

The CDR3 is CASSRSEAGPGNEQFF. Here the CDR3 DNA reads TGTGCCAGCAGCCGAAGTGAAGCGGGACCAGGAAATGAGCAGTTCTTC. This chain joins TRBV7-9 and TRBJ2-1, with 7 bases matching TRBD2. With 5 bases clipped from V and 7 bases from J, the junction kept 14 bases outside the gene matches. Looked up from germline, CDR1 is SEHNR and CDR2 is FQNEAQ (reference sequence). The CDR3 contains 16 residues.

The CDR3, as DNA: TGTGCCAGCAGTTTACGGGGGACAGGGGGTTACAATGAGCAGTTCTTC. Translating it yields CASSLRGTGGYNEQFF. The chain links TRBV27 to TRBJ2-1; 11 bases are a match to TRBD1. CDR3 length: 16 amino acids. CDR1 and CDR2 (germline): MNHEY, SMNVEV (reference sequence). J was trimmed by 4 bases and V by 2 bases; bases with no gene match: 4.

This clone was counted a single time. The chain couples TRBV7-3 to TRBJ1-6, with TRBD1 matching 8 bases. With V trimmed by 4 bases and J by 5 bases, 4 bases remained unmatched. The CDR3 length is 15 residues. Germline assignment: CDR1 SGHTA and CDR2 FQGTGA. CDR3 in amino acids: CASSWGQAHNSPLHF. The DNA of the CDR3 is TGTGCCAGCAGCTGGGGACAGGCCCATAATTCACCCCTCCACTTT.

The chain carries TRBV19 and TRBJ1-3; a weak D match, TRBD1 (6 bases). The CDR3 consists of 16 residues. Germline V gene lookup returns CDR1 LNHDA and CDR2 SQIVND (reference sequence). With 1 base removed from V and 2 bases from J, the gap between germline ends came to 12 bases. CDR3 sequence: CASSIAGRGTGNTIYF. As DNA, the CDR3 is TGTGCCAGTAGTATAGCCGGGAGGGGGACTGGAAACACCATATATTTT. The variable domain in full, completed from reference TRBV19 and TRBJ1-3, reads DGGITQSPKYLFRKEGQNVTLSCEQNLNHDAMYWYRQDPGQGLRLIYYSQIVNDFQKGDIAEGYSVSREKKESFPLTVTSAQKNPTAFYLCASSIAGRGTGNTIYFGEGSWLTVV.

Comments on this clone: One end of the junction varies from germline; a read error may be responsible. Here the CDR3 reads CASSLAPGKGGANGLTF. Here the CDR3 DNA reads TGCGCCAGCAGCTTGGCCCCGGGAAAGGGGGGGGCCAACGGCCTGACTTTC. J is TRBJ2-6 and V is TRBV5-1, with D possibly matching TRBD2 (7 bases). This CDR3 contains 17 residues. The germline V gene encodes CDR1 SGHRS and CDR2 YFSETQ. The full variable domain, with the rest looked up from reference TRBV5-1 and TRBJ2-6, is KAGVTQTPRYLIKTRGQQVTLSCSPISGHRSVSWYQQTPGQGLQFLFEYFSETQRNKGNFPGRFSGRQFSNSRSEMNVSTLELGDSALYLCASSLAPGKGGANGLTFGAGSRLTVL.